The 24 T cell receptor beta chains in this list originate from one sample, sequenced in a study of sequential checkpoint blockade in melanoma. Sequenced by immunoSEQ multiplex PCR; TCRdb stores in-frame clones only, minus some. Among about 9,100 clones listed, less than 75% were seen once. Treatment: randomized to nivolumab then ipilimumab (arm A) or the reverse (arm B). The material sequenced was CD8+ T cells sorted from blood (inferred from file names), taken from a patient given nivolumab and ipilimumab in sequence. The origin of the receptors is a human donor with melanoma.

This clone is a singleton in its sample. The chain couples TRBV5-6 to TRBJ2-7, with D possibly TRBD1 on 6 matching bases. CDR1 is SGHDT and CDR2 is YYEEEE in the germline V gene. The CDR3 is made up of 13 amino acids. The V and J ends lost 1 base and 2 bases respectively, with 7 bases between them. This chain's CDR3 is CASSLRQAYEQYF. The CDR3, as DNA: TGTGCCAGCAGCTTGAGACAGGCCTACGAGCAGTACTTC. Full variable domain (rest looked up from reference TRBV5-6 and TRBJ2-7): DAGVTQSPTHLIKTRGQQVTLRCSPKSGHDTVSWYQQALGQGPQFIFQYYEEEERQRGNFPDRFSGHQFPNYSSELNVNALLLGDSALYLCASSLRQAYEQYFGPGTRLTVT.

The chain has TRBV4-3 and TRBJ1-5; unclear D gene. Trimming shortened V by 0 bases and J by 0 bases, and 15 bases separated the two germline ends. The germline CDR1 and CDR2 sequences are LGHNA and YSLEER. There are 18 residues in the CDR3. The CDR3 DNA sequence: TGCGCCAGCAGCCAAGACTCTCCTTACAGTGATAGCAATCAGCCCCAGCATTTT. Translated: CASSQDSPYSDSNQPQHF.

This chain links TRBV28 with TRBJ2-7; 8 bases are a match to TRBD1. With 5 bases clipped from V and 4 bases from J, the junction kept 10 bases outside the gene matches. Germline CDR1 MDHEN, CDR2 SYDVKM. The length of the CDR3 is 15 residues. CDR3 sequence reads: CASSEARQGFYEQYF. The CDR3 DNA reads TGTGCCAGCAGTGAGGCGAGACAGGGGTTTTACGAGCAGTACTTC.

This clone was observed once. The V gene is TRBV19, the J gene TRBJ2-5; 8 positions match TRBD2. J lost 4 bases, V lost 3 bases, and 16 bases had no gene match. The germline V gene has CDR1 LNHDA and CDR2 SQIVND (reference sequence). CDR3 length equals 18 residues. The CDR3 DNA reads as TGTGCCAGTAGTATTCGCTCCGTTTCGGGAGGGCCGTCAGAGACCCAGTACTTC. Translated, it gives CASSIRSVSGGPSETQYF. The full variable domain, completed using reference TRBV19 and TRBJ2-5, is DGGITQSPKYLFRKEGQNVTLSCEQNLNHDAMYWYRQDPGQGLRLIYYSQIVNDFQKGDIAEGYSVSREKKESFPLTVTSAQKNPTAFYLCASSIRSVSGGPSETQYFGPGTRLLVL.

The chain joins TRBV30 to TRBJ2-1; TRBD1 matches at 9 bases. The CDR3 extends over 14 amino acids. CDR1 is GTSNPN and CDR2 is SVGIG in the germline V gene (reference sequence). V shed 5 bases and J 8 bases; nucleotides not matched to a gene: 10. The CDR3 DNA sequence: TGTGCCTGGGATACCGGACAGGGGACCCATGAGCAGTTCTTC. Translation gives CAWDTGQGTHEQFF.

V gene TRBV4-1 combines with J gene TRBJ2-7; TRBD2 agrees at 13 bases. This CDR3 has 15 residues. CDR1 and CDR2 from the germline V gene are MGHRA and YSYEKL. The V gene end was trimmed by 4 bases and the J gene end by 4 bases; junction bases not matched to a gene: 4. CDR3 loop: CASSPGTSGMYEQYF. CDR3 bases: TGCGCCAGCAGCCCCGGGACTAGCGGGATGTACGAGCAGTACTTC.

The chain is built from TRBV10-1 and TRBJ2-2; 8 bases agree with TRBD2. V shed 5 bases and J 5 bases; nucleotides not matched to a gene: 7. Germline-derived CDR1 and CDR2 are WNHNN and SYGVQD (reference sequence). This CDR3 region has 15 residues. The CDR3 is CASSTGTRDTGELFF. CDR3 in DNA: TGCGCCAGCAGTACCGGGACTAGGGATACCGGGGAGCTGTTTTTT.

This clone showed up just a few times. The chain recombines TRBV7-9 with TRBJ1-5; TRBD1 aligns across 7 bases. The CDR3 consists of 15 residues. Germline lookup yields CDR1 SEHNR and CDR2 FQNEAQ (reference sequence). J gave up 5 bases and V 4 bases, and 8 bases lay outside the gene matches. CDR3 nucleotide sequence: TGTGCCAGCAGCTCACCGGGACAGTCAGATCAGCCCCAGCATTTT. Protein sequence: CASSSPGQSDQPQHF.

The chain is built from TRBV6-5 and TRBJ2-7, with a tentative D call TRBD1 (6 bases). Germline values: CDR1 MNHEY, CDR2 SVGAGI. Trimming left V 4 bases short and J 4 bases short, with 17 bases between. The CDR3 spans 15 residues. The CDR3 loop is CASSLGAGASYEQYF. The DNA for the CDR3 is TGTGCCAGCAGTTTGGGGGCAGGGGCGTCTTACGAGCAGTACTTC.

The chain combines TRBV29-1 with TRBJ2-3; TRBD2 matches at 9 bases. CDR1 is SQVTM and CDR2 is ANQGSEA in the germline V gene. J gave up 8 bases and V 6 bases, and 6 bases lay outside the gene matches. The length of the CDR3 is 12 residues. DNA for the CDR3: TGCAGCGTGGAAATAGCGGGAGTTACGCAGTATTTT. Protein sequence: CSVEIAGVTQYF.

This rearrangement joins TRBV25-1 to TRBJ1-5, with no clear D. The CDR3 runs to 14 residues. Per germline, CDR1 MGHDK and CDR2 SYGVNS. V dropped 4 bases and J dropped 6 bases, with 13 bases sitting between them. CDR3 DNA sequence: TGTGCCAGCAGTGGGAACAGTGCAGCTCAGCCCCAGCATTTT. It specifies CASSGNSAAQPQHF.

There are a few counts of this clone. The chain carries TRBV7-6 and TRBJ2-5, with 10 bases that match TRBD2. The junction had 10 bases not matched to a gene; V was cut back by 2 bases and J by 4 bases. The CDR3 runs 17 residues. Looked up from germline, CDR1 is SGHVS and CDR2 is FNYEAQ. The CDR3 DNA follows: TGTGCCAGCAGCTTACGCTCGGGAGTAGCGGGAGGAGAGACCCAGTACTTC. Its protein is CASSLRSGVAGGETQYF. Supplemented by reference TRBV7-6 and TRBJ2-5, the full variable domain reads GAGVSQSPRYKVTKRGQDVALRCDPISGHVSLYWYRQALGQGPEFLTYFNYEAQQDKSGLPNDRFSAERPEGSISTLTIQRTEQRDSAMYRCASSLRSGVAGGETQYFGPGTRLLVL.

The CDR3 bases are TGTGCCAGCAGTGACGGACAGAATCAGCCCCAGCATTTT. This codes for CASSDGQNQPQHF. The chain uses TRBV6-4 and TRBJ1-5; TRBD1 is a possible D gene (6 bases). The length of the CDR3 is 13 residues. Germline V gene lookup returns CDR1 MRHNA and CDR2 SNTAGT. With 2 bases removed from V and 4 bases from J, the gap between germline ends came to 6 bases.

There are a few counts of this clone. The V gene is TRBV7-8, the J gene TRBJ1-3, with D perhaps TRBD1 (5 bases). Trimming cost V 6 bases and J 2 bases, with 17 bases left between them. Per germline, CDR1 SGHVS and CDR2 FQNEAQ. This CDR3 comprises 16 residues. CDR3 in amino acids: CASRLTMGGAGNTIYF. In nucleotides, the CDR3 is TGTGCCAGCAGGCTTACGATGGGAGGGGCTGGAAACACCATATATTTT.

On this clone: A far larger clone differs by one base, so this is likely a read error. The gene calls are TRBV6-6 and TRBJ2-7; TRBD2 agrees at 7 bases. Germline CDR1 is MNHNY and CDR2 is SVGAGI (reference sequence). The CDR3 runs 14 residues. For the CDR3, the DNA is TGTGCCATCAGTGAGCGGGGAGACTCCTACGAGCAGTACTTC. The encoded protein is CAISERGDSYEQYF.

V and J are TRBV29-1 and TRBJ2-7, with D unresolved. CDR3 length equals 12 residues. The germline V and J ends were trimmed by 1 base and 3 bases, with 7 bases remaining between them. From germline, CDR1 is SQVTM and CDR2 ANQGSEA. CDR3 sequence (DNA): TGCAGCGTTGAAGTAACAGACTACGAGCAGTACTTC. Translation gives CSVEVTDYEQYF.

This chain joins TRBV23-1 and TRBJ2-7; TRBD1 matches at 10 bases. TRBV23-1 is given ORF status, its function remaining uncertain. V dropped 4 bases and J dropped 5; count of bases not matched to a gene: 11. This CDR3 is 16 amino acids long. Here the CDR3 reads CASSLYGQGVSDEQYF. CDR3 in DNA: TGCGCCAGCAGTCTATACGGACAGGGGGTTTCGGACGAGCAGTACTTC.

This clone was detected once. At the DNA level, this CDR3 is encoded by other sequences in the same sample as well. The J gene is TRBJ2-7, the V gene TRBV18; TRBD2 matches 10 bases. This CDR3 region has 15 residues. V lost 3 bases, J lost 2 bases, and 4 bases stayed unmatched. In germline, CDR1 is KGHSH, CDR2 LQKENI. CDR3 DNA: TGTGCCAGCTCACCTCCTAGCGGGAGCCCCTACGAGCAGTACTTC. Amino acid sequence: CASSPPSGSPYEQYF.

The chain has TRBV5-5 and TRBJ1-5, with 7 nucleotides matching TRBD1. CDR1 is SGHKS and CDR2 is YYEKEE in the germline V gene (reference sequence). This CDR3 is built from 16 residues. V lost 4 bases to trimming and J lost 0 bases; unmatched junction nucleotides: 7. This CDR3 is CASSVLQGISNQPQHF. The CDR3 coding sequence is TGTGCCAGCAGCGTCCTACAGGGGATTAGCAATCAGCCCCAGCATTTT.

The chain joins TRBV4-3 to TRBJ1-4, with D maybe TRBD1 (6 bases). The V gene's germline CDR1 is LGHNA and CDR2 YSLEER. The germline V and J ends were trimmed by 1 base and 8 bases, with 17 bases remaining between them. The CDR3 is made up of 16 amino acids. The CDR3 protein is CASSQVVDRPGEKLFF. In nucleotides, the CDR3 is TGCGCCAGCAGCCAAGTCGTTGACAGGCCAGGGGAAAAACTGTTTTTT.

The V call is TRBV10-3, the J call TRBJ1-2; maybe TRBD1 (5 bases). The CDR3 covers 17 residues. V lost 3 bases and J lost 6, with 23 bases in between. Germline values: CDR1 ENHRY, CDR2 SYGVKD. The DNA for the CDR3 is TGTGCCATCAGTGATCGGTCCCAGGGAATTATAAAAGATGGCTACACCTTC. Its protein product is CAISDRSQGIIKDGYTF.

The rearrangement joins TRBV5-8 to TRBJ2-3; D remains ambiguous. Per the germline V gene, CDR1 is SGHTS and CDR2 is YDEGEE. Trimming cost V 6 bases and J 3 bases, with 23 bases left between them. The CDR3 has 17 residues. Written as DNA, the CDR3 is TGTGCCAGCATGATCCGTCTAGTGTCTGCGTCAACAGATACGCAGTATTTT. Amino acids: CASMIRLVSASTDTQYF.

V gene TRBV6-4 combines with J gene TRBJ1-2; possibly TRBD1 for D (5 bases). V shed 3 bases and J shed 7 bases, with 12 bases lying between them. Germline V CDR1 and CDR2: MRHNA, SNTAGT. This CDR3 spans 13 amino acids. The CDR3 protein is CASSEGAQSGYTF. The CDR3 nucleotides are TGTGCCAGCAGTGAAGGGGCCCAAAGTGGCTACACCTTC.

This clone is labeled large. The chain employs TRBV4-2 and TRBJ1-4; TRBD1 aligns across 8 bases. The germline V gene encodes CDR1 LGHNA and CDR2 YNFKEQ. CDR3 length: 16 residues. J lost 6 bases, V lost 4 bases, and 10 bases had no gene match. CDR3 coding DNA: TGTGCCAGCAGCCGCCTGACCGGGACAGGAGATGAAAAACTGTTTTTT. Protein: CASSRLTGTGDEKLFF.